This TCR beta chain was recovered during a study of shared clonotypes between healthy human individuals. The donors, all of them Caucasian adults, lived in Nashville, Tennessee. Sequencing was performed with immunoSEQ multiplex PCR; in TCRdb, only in-frame clones are kept and a portion is missing. The repertoire consists of fewer than 1.6 million clones, with 98% occurring once and the leading ten covering under 0.45%. This clonotype originated in a man under 40 in good health. The sample consisted of naive CD4+ T cells sorted from blood. Subset: CD45RA+ positively selected.

Here the CDR3 reads CASSPVRQHTDTQYF. Written as DNA, the CDR3 is TGTGCCAGCTCACCGGTGCGACAGCACACAGATACGCAGTATTTT. V usage is TRBV18 and J usage is TRBJ2-3, with D tentatively TRBD1 (5 bases). The CDR3 has 15 residues. Deletions cut 3 bases from V and 2 bases from J, with 12 bases between. The germline V gene encodes CDR1 KGHSH and CDR2 LQKENI.